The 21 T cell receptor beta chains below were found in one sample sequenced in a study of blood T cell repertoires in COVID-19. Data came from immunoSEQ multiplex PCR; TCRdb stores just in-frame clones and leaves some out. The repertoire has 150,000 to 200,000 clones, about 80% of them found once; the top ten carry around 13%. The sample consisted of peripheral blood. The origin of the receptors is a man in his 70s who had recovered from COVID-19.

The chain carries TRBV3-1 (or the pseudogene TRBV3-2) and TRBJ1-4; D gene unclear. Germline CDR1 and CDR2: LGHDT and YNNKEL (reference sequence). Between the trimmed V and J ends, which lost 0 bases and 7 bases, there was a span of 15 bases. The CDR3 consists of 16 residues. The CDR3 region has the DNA TGTGCCAGCAGCCAAGATGGTAGGAGCCGGGGTGAAAAACTGTTTTTT. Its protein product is CASSQDGRSRGEKLFF.

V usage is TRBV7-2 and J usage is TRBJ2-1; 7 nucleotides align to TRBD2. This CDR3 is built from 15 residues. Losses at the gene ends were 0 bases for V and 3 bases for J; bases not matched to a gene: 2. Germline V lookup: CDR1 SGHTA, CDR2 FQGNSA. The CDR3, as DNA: TGTGCCAGCAGCTTAGCGGGAGGGCTCTACAATGAGCAGTTCTTC. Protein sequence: CASSLAGGLYNEQFF.

The CDR3 DNA reads TGTGCCAGCAGTGAAAGGGAGAGCTCCTACAATGAGCAGTTCTTC. As protein: CASSERESSYNEQFF. The chain carries TRBV2 and TRBJ2-1; possibly TRBD2 for D (5 bases). Trimming took 2 bases from V and 0 from J, leaving 8 bases between them. CDR3 size: 15 residues. Germline V gene sequence: CDR1 SNHLY, CDR2 FYNNEI.

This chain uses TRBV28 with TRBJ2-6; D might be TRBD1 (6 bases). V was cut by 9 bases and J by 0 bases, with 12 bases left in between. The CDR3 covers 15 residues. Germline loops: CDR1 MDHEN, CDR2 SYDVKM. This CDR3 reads CASRQASSGANVLTF. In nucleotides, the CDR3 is TGTGCCAGTAGACAGGCAAGCTCTGGGGCCAACGTCCTGACTTTC.

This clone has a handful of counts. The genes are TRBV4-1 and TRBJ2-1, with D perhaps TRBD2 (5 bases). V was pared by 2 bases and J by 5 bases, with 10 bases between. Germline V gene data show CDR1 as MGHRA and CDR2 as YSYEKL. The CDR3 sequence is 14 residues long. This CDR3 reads CASSQLTRDNEQFF. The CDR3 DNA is TGCGCCAGCAGCCAACTTACTAGGGACAATGAGCAGTTCTTC.

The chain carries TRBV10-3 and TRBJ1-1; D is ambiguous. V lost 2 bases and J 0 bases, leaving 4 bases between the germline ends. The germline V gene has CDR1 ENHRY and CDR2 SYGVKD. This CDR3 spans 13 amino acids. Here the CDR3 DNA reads TGTGCCATCAGTGAGACGGTGAACACTGAAGCTTTCTTT. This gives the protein CAISETVNTEAFF.

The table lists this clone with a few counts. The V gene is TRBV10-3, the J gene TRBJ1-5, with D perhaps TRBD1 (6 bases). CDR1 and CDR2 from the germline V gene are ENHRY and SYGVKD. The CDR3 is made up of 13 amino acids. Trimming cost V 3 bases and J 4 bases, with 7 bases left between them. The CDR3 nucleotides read TGTGCCATCAGTGAAGGGGGAAATCAGCCCCAGCATTTT. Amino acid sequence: CAISEGGNQPQHF.

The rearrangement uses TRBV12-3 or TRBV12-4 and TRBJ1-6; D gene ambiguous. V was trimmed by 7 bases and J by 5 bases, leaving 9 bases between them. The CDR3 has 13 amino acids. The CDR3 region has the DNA TGTGCCAGCAACCGGGAAGATAATTCACCCCTCCACTTT. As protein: CASNREDNSPLHF.

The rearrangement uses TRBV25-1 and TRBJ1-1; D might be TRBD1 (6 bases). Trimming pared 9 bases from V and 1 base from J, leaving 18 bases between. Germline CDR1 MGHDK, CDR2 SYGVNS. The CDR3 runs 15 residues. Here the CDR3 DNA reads TGTGCCAGGATACCACAGGGAAAAAAGAACACTGAAGCTTTCTTT. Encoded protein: CARIPQGKKNTEAFF.

CDR3 coding DNA: TGTGCCAGCAGCCCCTTTGGAGGCGGCGAGCTGTTTTTT. Protein: CASSPFGGGELFF. V gene TRBV3-1 (or the pseudogene TRBV3-2) combines with J gene TRBJ2-2, with D perhaps matching TRBD2 (5 bases). The germline V gene has CDR1 LGHDT and CDR2 YNNKEL (reference sequence). There are 13 residues in the CDR3. V lost 4 bases and J 11 bases, leaving 14 bases between the germline ends.

This CDR3 is CASSLSPRDRNTGELFF. The CDR3 coding sequence is TGCGCCAGCAGCTTGTCCCCCCGGGACAGGAACACCGGGGAGCTGTTTTTT. The chain recombines TRBV5-1 with TRBJ2-2; 7 nucleotides align to TRBD1. With V trimmed by 1 base and J by 1 base, 7 bases remained unmatched. Germline lookup yields CDR1 SGHRS and CDR2 YFSETQ. The CDR3 length is 17 residues.

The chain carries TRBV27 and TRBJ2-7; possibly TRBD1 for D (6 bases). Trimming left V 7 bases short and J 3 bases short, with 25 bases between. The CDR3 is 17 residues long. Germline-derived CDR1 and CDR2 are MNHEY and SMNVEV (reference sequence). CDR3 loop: CASTTPSGGGRGYEQYF. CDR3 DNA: TGTGCCAGCACCACACCTAGTGGGGGCGGAAGAGGCTACGAGCAGTACTTC.

DNA of the CDR3: TGTGCCAGCAGCTTAGTCGGGACAGGCTACAATGAGCAGTTCTTC. Translation: CASSLVGTGYNEQFF. The V gene is TRBV7-2, the J gene TRBJ2-1, with 8 nucleotides matching TRBD1. With 1 base clipped from V and 3 bases from J, the junction kept 2 bases outside the gene matches. The germline V gene has CDR1 SGHTA and CDR2 FQGNSA. The CDR3 covers 15 residues. Filled out from reference TRBV7-2 and TRBJ2-1, the complete variable domain reads GAGVSQSPSNKVTEKGKDVELRCDPISGHTALYWYRQSLGQGLEFLIYFQGNSAPDKSGLPSDRFSAERTGGSVSTLTIQRTQQEDSAVYLCASSLVGTGYNEQFFGPGTRLTVL.

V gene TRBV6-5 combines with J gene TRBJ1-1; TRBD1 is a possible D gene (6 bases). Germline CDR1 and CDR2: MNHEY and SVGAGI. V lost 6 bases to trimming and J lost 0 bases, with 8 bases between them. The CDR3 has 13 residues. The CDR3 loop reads CASRGQMNTEAFF. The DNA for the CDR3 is TGTGCCAGCAGGGGACAAATGAACACTGAAGCTTTCTTT.

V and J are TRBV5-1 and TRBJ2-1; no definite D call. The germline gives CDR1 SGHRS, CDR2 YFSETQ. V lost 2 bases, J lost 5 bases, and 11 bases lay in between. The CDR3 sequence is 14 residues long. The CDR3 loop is CASSFQAFNNEQFF. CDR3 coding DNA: TGCGCCAGCAGCTTTCAAGCTTTCAACAATGAGCAGTTCTTC. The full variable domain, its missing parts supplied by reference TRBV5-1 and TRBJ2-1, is KAGVTQTPRYLIKTRGQQVTLSCSPISGHRSVSWYQQTPGQGLQFLFEYFSETQRNKGNFPGRFSGRQFSNSRSEMNVSTLELGDSALYLCASSFQAFNNEQFFGPGTRLTVL.

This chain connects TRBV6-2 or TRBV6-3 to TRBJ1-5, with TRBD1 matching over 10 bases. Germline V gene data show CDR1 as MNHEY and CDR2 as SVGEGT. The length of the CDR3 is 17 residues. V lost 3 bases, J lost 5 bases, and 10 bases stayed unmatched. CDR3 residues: CASSYRKVGQGDQPQHF. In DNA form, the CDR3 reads TGTGCCAGCAGTTATCGTAAAGTTGGACAGGGGGATCAGCCCCAGCATTTT.

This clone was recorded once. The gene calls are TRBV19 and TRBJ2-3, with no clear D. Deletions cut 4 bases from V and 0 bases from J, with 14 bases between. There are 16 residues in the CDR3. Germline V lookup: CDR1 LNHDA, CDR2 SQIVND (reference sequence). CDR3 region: CASSRTRRASTDTQYF. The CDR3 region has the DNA TGTGCCAGTAGTAGAACGCGCCGCGCGAGCACAGATACGCAGTATTTT.

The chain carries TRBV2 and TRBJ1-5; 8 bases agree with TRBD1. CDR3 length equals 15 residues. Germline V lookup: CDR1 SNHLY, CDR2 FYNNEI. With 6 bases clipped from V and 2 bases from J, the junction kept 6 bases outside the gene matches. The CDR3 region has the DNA TGTGCCAGCAGATTAGACAGGGGTGGCAATCAGCCCCAGCATTTT. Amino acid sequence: CASRLDRGGNQPQHF.

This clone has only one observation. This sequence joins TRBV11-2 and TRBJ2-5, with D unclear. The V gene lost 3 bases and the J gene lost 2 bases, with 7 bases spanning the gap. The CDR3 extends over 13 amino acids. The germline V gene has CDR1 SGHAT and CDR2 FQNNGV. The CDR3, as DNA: TGTGCCAGCAGCTTTGAGGCACAAGAGACCCAGTACTTC. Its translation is CASSFEAQETQYF. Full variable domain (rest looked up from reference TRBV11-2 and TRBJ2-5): EAGVAQSPRYKIIEKRQSVAFWCNPISGHATLYWYQQILGQGPKLLIQFQNNGVVDDSQLPKDRFSAERLKGVDSTLKIQPAKLEDSAVYLCASSFEAQETQYFGPGTRLLVL.

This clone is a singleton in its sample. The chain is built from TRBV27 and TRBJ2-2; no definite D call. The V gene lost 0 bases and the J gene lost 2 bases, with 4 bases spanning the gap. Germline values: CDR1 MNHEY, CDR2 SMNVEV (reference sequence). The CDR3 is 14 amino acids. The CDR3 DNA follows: TGTGCCAGCAGTTTATCCAGAAACACCGGGGAGCTGTTTTTT. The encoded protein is CASSLSRNTGELFF.

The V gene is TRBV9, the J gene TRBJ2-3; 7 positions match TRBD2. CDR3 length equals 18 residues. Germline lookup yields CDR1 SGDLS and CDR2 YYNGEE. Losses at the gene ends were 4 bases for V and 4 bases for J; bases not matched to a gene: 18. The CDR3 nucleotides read TGTGCCAGCAGCTCCCCCGGGTCGGGGGGAGAAGGTGCAGATACGCAGTATTTT. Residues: CASSSPGSGGEGADTQYF.